This T cell receptor beta chain is drawn from a study of blood T cell repertoires in COVID-19. Overall study: The study drew acute and convalescent COVID-19 samples from the United States, Italy and Spain. The cDNA or gDNA used as material had been derived from T cells, B-cell-depleted T cells, or PBMCs.

Original processing methods: By means of reference gene primer amplification, nucleated cell counts were estimated. Data came from immunoSEQ multiplex PCR; TCRdb stores just in-frame clones and leaves some out. V and J calls and clone size are copied from that table; D and trimming were computed from the DNA. Of about 260,000 clones listed, around 90% are singletons. Seattle's cohort entered during active infection and was followed longitudinally. This clone was picked up a small number of times. The TCR was taken from a woman in her sixties or seventies with COVID-19, enrolled during active disease. Material for sequencing was peripheral blood.

As DNA, the CDR3 is TGTGCCAGCAGCTTAGATCGGTCGAGGTGGCAGTTCTTC. This sequence encodes CASSLDRSRWQFF. The gene calls are TRBV11-2 and TRBJ2-1; no definite D call. Per germline, CDR1 SGHAT and CDR2 FQNNGV. The CDR3 has 13 residues. The V gene lost 0 bases and the J gene lost 12 bases, with 12 bases spanning the gap.